The present T cell receptor (beta chain) was sequenced within a study of metastatic and nonmetastatic thyroid tumors. On the study more broadly: Both malignant and benign thyroid patients supplied peripheral blood and tumor or nodule tissue samples, across which the repertoires of these patients were then compared. Findings of the study overall: For both blood and tumor, malignant thyroid tumors reportedly showed significantly higher TCR beta diversity than benign nodules did.

This clone was found many times. Its matching antigen is unknown. No conserved phenylalanine or tryptophan ends this CDR3, so it is likely a read error. Patients were all untreated before their thyroid surgery. TCRdb reassembled clones from the PCR reads with MiXCR. The sample has about 30,000 clones, about 4% seen once; the top ten hold roughly a fifth. Germline CDR1 SGDLS, CDR2 YYNGEE. CDR3 size: 14 residues. The V and J ends lost 0 bases and 8 bases respectively, with 14 bases between them. The chain joins TRBV9 to TRBJ1-2, with D perhaps matching TRBD1 (5 bases). This TCR came from a female donor with papillary thyroid cancer or a benign thyroid nodule (not recorded which). Some clones in this sample may be carry-over from other donors' samples. What was sequenced was blood. CDR3 protein: CASSVGQGIGGYTL. The CDR3 DNA reads as TGTGCCAGCAGCGTAGGGCAGGGTATTGGGGGCTACACCCTC.